The rows below give T cell receptor beta chains drawn from one sample of a study of metastatic and nonmetastatic thyroid tumors. TCRdb reassembled clones from the PCR reads with MiXCR. Altogether 6,000 to 7,000 clones are present, roughly 30% being singletons, with the ten largest covering under 25%. Input material: tumor tissue. All receptors derive from a female donor with papillary thyroid cancer or a benign thyroid nodule (not recorded which). Some clones in this sample may be carry-over from other donors' samples. CDR3s include the opening cysteine and the closing phenylalanine or tryptophan. D genes are given only for firm matches. A clone size is listed for some rows: how often the clone was seen (once, few, many), or a class if it is expanded.

J: TRBJ1-1
size: medium-sized
D: TRBD1
V: TRBV12-3/TRBV12-4
DNA: TGTGCCAGCAGACTCAGAGGGGGCGTTAGACGCACTGAAGCTTTCTTT
CDR3: CASRLRGGVRRTEAFF

J: TRBJ1-6
size: medium-sized
D: NA
V: TRBV7-9
DNA: TGTGCCAGCAGCTCAGGGAGCTCCTATAATTCATCCCTCCACTTT
CDR3: CASSSGSSYNSSLHF

J: TRBJ1-5
size: NA
D: TRBD1
V: TRBV9
DNA: TGTGCCAGCAGCGCTGGACAGGGAGACAATCAGCCCCAGCATTTT
CDR3: CASSAGQGDNQPQHF

J: TRBJ2-7
size: many
D: TRBD1
V: TRBV18
DNA: TGTGCCAGCTCACCCCCGGGACAGGGGAAGGGAGAGCAGTACTTC
CDR3: CASSPPGQGKGEQYF

J: TRBJ2-7
size: NA
D: TRBD1
V: TRBV5-1
DNA: TGCGCCAGCAGCTTACTGACAGGGGTTGAGCAGTACTTC
CDR3: CASSLLTGVEQYF

J: TRBJ2-3
size: large
D: TRBD2
V: TRBV10-3
DNA: TGTGCCATCAGTGGTAAGGGACTAGCGGGAGATACGCAGTATTTT
CDR3: CAISGKGLAGDTQYF

J: TRBJ2-1
size: few
D: NA
V: TRBV6-1
DNA: TGTGCCAGCAGTACGGGACTGACTTACAATGAGCAGTTCTTC
CDR3: CASSTGLTYNEQFF

J: TRBJ1-3
size: NA
D: NA
V: TRBV7-2
DNA: TGTGCCAGCAGCTTAGTTACAGGGCGAGGAAACACCATATATTTT
CDR3: CASSLVTGRGNTIYF

J: TRBJ2-3
size: medium-sized
D: NA
V: TRBV24-1
DNA: TGTGCCACCAGTGATTCTTCCCTACCGCCAGATACGCAGTATTTT
CDR3: CATSDSSLPPDTQYF

J: TRBJ2-2
size: NA
D: NA
V: TRBV7-9
DNA: TGTGCCAGCAGCTCAGGACTACCGAACACCGGGGAGCTGTTTTTT
CDR3: CASSSGLPNTGELFF

J: TRBJ2-3
size: medium-sized
D: NA
V: TRBV15
DNA: TGTGCCACCAGCAGAGATTTGGAGCAACGGTTCCAGCAGTATTTT
CDR3: CATSRDLEQRFQQYF

J: TRBJ2-7
size: few
D: TRBD2
V: TRBV12-3/TRBV12-4
DNA: TGTGCCAGCAGGCCTTCGGGGGGGCGAGGGGAGCAGTACTTC
CDR3: CASRPSGGRGEQYF

J: TRBJ1-5
size: many
D: NA
V: TRBV10-2
DNA: TGCGCCAGCAGTGAGTCAATAGGACAAATACGAAATAGCAATCAGCCCCAGCATTTT
CDR3: CASSESIGQIRNSNQPQHF

J: TRBJ2-3
size: NA
D: TRBD2
V: TRBV11-2
DNA: TGTGCCAGCAGCGGGTGGGGGGGTACGCAGTATTTT
CDR3: CASSGWGGTQYF

J: TRBJ2-5
size: medium-sized
D: NA
V: TRBV2
DNA: TGTGCCAGCAGTGAAACCGAGAACGGCGTGACCCAGTACTTC
CDR3: CASSETENGVTQYF

J: TRBJ2-1
size: few
D: TRBD2
V: TRBV6-2/TRBV6-3
DNA: TGTGCCAGCAGTTCGGGACTAGCGGGGTCCGAGCAGTTCTTC
CDR3: CASSSGLAGSEQFF

J: TRBJ1-3
size: few
D: NA
V: TRBV6-2/TRBV6-3
DNA: TGTGCCAGCAGTTACTCGACTAACGGGGCTGGAAACACCATATATTTT
CDR3: CASSYSTNGAGNTIYF

J: TRBJ2-1
size: few
D: TRBD2
V: TRBV27
DNA: TGTGCCAGCAGTTCGGCGACTAGCGGTTACAATGAGCAGTTCTTC
CDR3: CASSSATSGYNEQFF

J: TRBJ2-7
size: NA
D: NA
V: TRBV7-2
DNA: TGTGCCAGCAACGAGAGTCCTTCCTACGAGCAGTACTTC
CDR3: CASNESPSYEQYF

J: TRBJ2-2
size: NA
D: TRBD1
V: TRBV3-1
DNA: TGTGCCAGCAGCCGGGACAGGGGCCGGGAGCTGTTTTTT
CDR3: CASSRDRGRELFF

J: TRBJ2-1
size: medium-sized
D: NA
V: TRBV19
DNA: TGTGCCAGTACCCTGACAGGAGAAAACAATGAGCAGTTCTTC
CDR3: CASTLTGENNEQFF

J: TRBJ2-1
size: NA
D: NA
V: TRBV19
DNA: TGTGCCAGTAGTATAATATCGGGATGGGACACATCCTACAATGAGCAGTTCTTC
CDR3: CASSIISGWDTSYNEQFF

J: TRBJ1-1
size: medium-sized
D: TRBD1
V: TRBV27
DNA: TGTGCCAGCAGTCCAAGGACAGGGGGAGACACTGAAGCTTTCTTT
CDR3: CASSPRTGGDTEAFF

J: TRBJ2-3
size: NA
D: NA
V: TRBV28
DNA: TGTGCCAGCACCATGACGGCAGATACGCAGTATTTT
CDR3: CASTMTADTQYF

J: TRBJ2-1
size: few
D: NA
V: TRBV11-2
DNA: TGTGCCAGCAGCTTAGGAGCGGCGGCGAGCTCCTACAATGAGCAGTTCTTC
CDR3: CASSLGAAASSYNEQFF

J: TRBJ1-1
size: large
D: NA
V: TRBV12-3/TRBV12-4
DNA: TGTGCCAGCAGTCCTCGAGGGAGTACAAAGACTGAAGCTTTCTTT
CDR3: CASSPRGSTKTEAFF

J: TRBJ2-7
size: medium-sized
D: TRBD2
V: TRBV10-3
DNA: TGTGCCATCAGTGTCGGCAAAACTAGCGGGTTCCCTGGGATCTACGAGCAGTACTTC
CDR3: CAISVGKTSGFPGIYEQYF

J: TRBJ2-1
size: NA
D: NA
V: TRBV11-2
DNA: TGTGCCAGCAGCTTAGGAGCGGCGGCGAGCTCCTACAATGGGCAGTTCTTC
CDR3: CASSLGAAASSYNGQFF

J: TRBJ2-7
size: few
D: NA
V: TRBV2
DNA: TGTGCCAGCTTAGTCGCAGAAAGCTCCTACGAGCAGTACTTC
CDR3: CASLVAESSYEQYF

J: TRBJ1-2
size: few
D: NA
V: TRBV12-3/TRBV12-4
DNA: TGTGCCAGCAGTTTACGGGGTTTAGGCTATGGCTACACCTTC
CDR3: CASSLRGLGYGYTF

J: TRBJ2-2
size: NA
D: NA
V: TRBV7-9
DNA: TGTGCCAGCAGCTTATGGGGTATTCCCGGGGAGCTGTTTTTT
CDR3: CASSLWGIPGELFF

J: TRBJ1-1
size: few
D: NA
V: TRBV6-1
DNA: TGTGCCAGCAGTGAATGGACAGACACTGAAGCTTTCTTT
CDR3: CASSEWTDTEAFF

J: TRBJ2-7
size: few
D: TRBD1
V: TRBV28
DNA: TGTGCCAGCAGTCCCTTAGGGACAGTCTACGAGCAGTACTTC
CDR3: CASSPLGTVYEQYF

J: TRBJ2-7
size: NA
D: TRBD2
V: TRBV20-1
DNA: TGCAGTGCTAGGAATAGCGGGACTGCCTCCTACGAGCAGTATTTC
CDR3: CSARNSGTASYEQYF

J: TRBJ2-1
size: NA
D: NA
V: TRBV27
DNA: TGTGCCAGCAGTAACAGACTAACGGGAGCCGTAAATGAGCAGTTCTTC
CDR3: CASSNRLTGAVNEQFF

J: TRBJ1-2
size: NA
D: TRBD1
V: TRBV6-1
DNA: TGTGCCAGCAGTGACGACAGGGAAAGGGATGGCTACACCTTC
CDR3: CASSDDRERDGYTF

J: TRBJ2-1
size: few
D: NA
V: TRBV12-3/TRBV12-4
DNA: TGTGCCAGCAGTTTTGGGCAGGGCTCCTACAATGAGCAGTTCTTC
CDR3: CASSFGQGSYNEQFF

J: TRBJ2-1
size: NA
D: TRBD2
V: TRBV7-7
DNA: TGTGCTAGCAGCTTCCCTGTATGGGCTAGCGGCCTCAATGAGCAGTTCTTC
CDR3: CASSFPVWASGLNEQFF

J: TRBJ2-3
size: NA
D: TRBD2
V: TRBV6-1
DNA: TGTGCCAGCACTGAGGGGAGGGGCACAGATACGCAGTATTTT
CDR3: CASTEGRGTDTQYF

J: TRBJ1-2
size: few
D: NA
V: TRBV12-3/TRBV12-4
DNA: TGTGCCAGCAGTTTGTGGGGGGGACCTAACTATGGCTACACCTTC
CDR3: CASSLWGGPNYGYTF

J: TRBJ1-2
size: medium-sized
D: NA
V: TRBV29-1
DNA: TGCAGCTCGGGTGGGGGGCCCTATGGCTACACCTTC
CDR3: CSSGGGPYGYTF

J: TRBJ2-2
size: medium-sized
D: NA
V: TRBV2
DNA: TGTGCCACCAGGAAAGGGGTCCAGCGCACCGGGGAGCTGTTTTTT
CDR3: CATRKGVQRTGELFF

J: TRBJ2-5
size: medium-sized
D: TRBD2
V: TRBV2
DNA: TGTGCCAGCGGAGGAAGGCGGGGGGGCGGTGGGGAGACCCAGTACTTC
CDR3: CASGGRRGGGGETQYF

J: TRBJ2-1
size: NA
D: NA
V: TRBV19
DNA: TGTGCCAGTAGTATAGGCAGTACCACATACAATGAGCAGTTCTTC
CDR3: CASSIGSTTYNEQFF

J: TRBJ1-2
size: NA
D: NA
V: TRBV6-2/TRBV6-3
DNA: TGTGCCAGCAGACGTAGACCAACAGGTTTACTGAACTATGGCTACACCTTC
CDR3: CASRRRPTGLLNYGYTF

J: TRBJ2-1
size: NA
D: TRBD1
V: TRBV20-1
DNA: TGCAGTGCTAGCGGCTATGGACAGGGGCAAAATGAGCAGTTCTTC
CDR3: CSASGYGQGQNEQFF

J: TRBJ1-1
size: NA
D: TRBD1
V: TRBV20-1
DNA: TGCAGTGCCGGGACAGGGAGGGACACTGAAGCTTTCTTT
CDR3: CSAGTGRDTEAFF

J: TRBJ2-3
size: NA
D: TRBD2
V: TRBV11-2
DNA: TGTGCCAGCAGCTTAGGCCGGGGAGGGGGCACAGATACGCAGTATTTT
CDR3: CASSLGRGGGTDTQYF

J: TRBJ2-3
size: few
D: TRBD2
V: TRBV6-1
DNA: TGTGCCAGCAGTGATCGTAGCGGGGGGGGCACAGATACGCAGTATTTT
CDR3: CASSDRSGGGTDTQYF

J: TRBJ2-7
size: large
D: TRBD1
V: TRBV6-1
DNA: TGTGCCAGCAGTCGGGACAGGGACGCCTACGAGCAGTACTTC
CDR3: CASSRDRDAYEQYF

J: TRBJ1-2
size: few
D: TRBD1
V: TRBV28
DNA: TGTGCCAGCAGTAAGACAGGGGCGCGAAGTGCTAACTATGGCTACACCTTC
CDR3: CASSKTGARSANYGYTF

J: TRBJ2-7
size: NA
D: NA
V: TRBV5-1
DNA: TGCGCCAGCAGGTTAAGCGGGTCCTCCTACGAGCAGTACTTC
CDR3: CASRLSGSSYEQYF

J: TRBJ1-5
size: many
D: NA
V: TRBV27
DNA: TGTGCCAGCAAGAGGTCAGGGACTAGTGGCAATCAGCCCCAGCATTTT
CDR3: CASKRSGTSGNQPQHF

J: TRBJ2-1
size: few
D: NA
V: TRBV7-8
DNA: TGTGCCAGCAGCTCGGCAGGGGTCCGGGGGAATGAGCAGTTCTTC
CDR3: CASSSAGVRGNEQFF

J: TRBJ2-7
size: medium-sized
D: TRBD1
V: TRBV2
DNA: TGTGCCAGCAGTGAAGGAGGGGGCGCGGGCTCCTACGAGCAGTACTTC
CDR3: CASSEGGGAGSYEQYF

J: TRBJ2-1
size: medium-sized
D: NA
V: TRBV11-3
DNA: TGTGCCAGCAGCTTAGGTTCCACGATGAATGAGCAGTTCTTC
CDR3: CASSLGSTMNEQFF